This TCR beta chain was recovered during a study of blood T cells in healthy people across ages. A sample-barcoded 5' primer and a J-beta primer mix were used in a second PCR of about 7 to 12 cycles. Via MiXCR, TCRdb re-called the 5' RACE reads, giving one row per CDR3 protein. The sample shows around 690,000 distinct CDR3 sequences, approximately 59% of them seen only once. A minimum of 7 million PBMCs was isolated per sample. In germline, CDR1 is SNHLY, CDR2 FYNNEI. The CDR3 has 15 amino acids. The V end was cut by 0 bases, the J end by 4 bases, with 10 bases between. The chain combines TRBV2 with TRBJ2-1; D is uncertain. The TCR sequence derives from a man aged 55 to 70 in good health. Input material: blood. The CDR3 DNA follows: TGTGCCAGCAGTGAAGCGGGCAGGCTATACAATGAGCAGTTCTTC. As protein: CASSEAGRLYNEQFF.